This T cell receptor (beta chain) was observed in a study of blood T cells in healthy people across ages. This CDR3 has 11 amino acids. The germline V gene has CDR1 SQVTM and CDR2 ANQGSEA. V was cut by 8 bases and J by 5 bases, with 12 bases left in between. For the second PCR, which ran for about 7 to 11 cycles, a sample-barcoded 5' primer and a J-beta primer mix were used. TCRdb reprocessed the 5' RACE reads with MiXCR, giving one entry per CDR3 protein. The data show roughly 800,000 distinct CDR3 sequences, about 36% seen once. In terms of origin and age, donors were healthy Caucasian individuals from Russia aged 6 to 90.

This TCR was recovered from a man aged 18 to 30 in good health. Sequencing was performed on blood. The chain uses TRBV29-1 and TRBJ2-5; D is unclear. CDR3 bases: TGCAGCCCGTTTGAAGGGGAGACCCAGTACTTC. As protein: CSPFEGETQYF.